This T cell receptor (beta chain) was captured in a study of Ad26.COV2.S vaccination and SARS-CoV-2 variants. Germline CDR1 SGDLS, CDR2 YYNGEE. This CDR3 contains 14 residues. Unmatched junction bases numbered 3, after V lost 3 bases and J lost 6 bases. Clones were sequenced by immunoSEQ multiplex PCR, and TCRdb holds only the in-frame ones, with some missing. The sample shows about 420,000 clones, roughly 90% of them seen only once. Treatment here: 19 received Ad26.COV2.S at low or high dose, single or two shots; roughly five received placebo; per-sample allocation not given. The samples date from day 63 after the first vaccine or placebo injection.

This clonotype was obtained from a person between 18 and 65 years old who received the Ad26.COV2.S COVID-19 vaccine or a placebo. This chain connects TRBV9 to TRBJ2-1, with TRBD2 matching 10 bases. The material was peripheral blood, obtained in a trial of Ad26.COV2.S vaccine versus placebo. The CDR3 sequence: CASSDSGGTNEQFF. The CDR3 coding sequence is TGTGCCAGCAGCGATAGCGGGGGGACCAATGAGCAGTTCTTC.